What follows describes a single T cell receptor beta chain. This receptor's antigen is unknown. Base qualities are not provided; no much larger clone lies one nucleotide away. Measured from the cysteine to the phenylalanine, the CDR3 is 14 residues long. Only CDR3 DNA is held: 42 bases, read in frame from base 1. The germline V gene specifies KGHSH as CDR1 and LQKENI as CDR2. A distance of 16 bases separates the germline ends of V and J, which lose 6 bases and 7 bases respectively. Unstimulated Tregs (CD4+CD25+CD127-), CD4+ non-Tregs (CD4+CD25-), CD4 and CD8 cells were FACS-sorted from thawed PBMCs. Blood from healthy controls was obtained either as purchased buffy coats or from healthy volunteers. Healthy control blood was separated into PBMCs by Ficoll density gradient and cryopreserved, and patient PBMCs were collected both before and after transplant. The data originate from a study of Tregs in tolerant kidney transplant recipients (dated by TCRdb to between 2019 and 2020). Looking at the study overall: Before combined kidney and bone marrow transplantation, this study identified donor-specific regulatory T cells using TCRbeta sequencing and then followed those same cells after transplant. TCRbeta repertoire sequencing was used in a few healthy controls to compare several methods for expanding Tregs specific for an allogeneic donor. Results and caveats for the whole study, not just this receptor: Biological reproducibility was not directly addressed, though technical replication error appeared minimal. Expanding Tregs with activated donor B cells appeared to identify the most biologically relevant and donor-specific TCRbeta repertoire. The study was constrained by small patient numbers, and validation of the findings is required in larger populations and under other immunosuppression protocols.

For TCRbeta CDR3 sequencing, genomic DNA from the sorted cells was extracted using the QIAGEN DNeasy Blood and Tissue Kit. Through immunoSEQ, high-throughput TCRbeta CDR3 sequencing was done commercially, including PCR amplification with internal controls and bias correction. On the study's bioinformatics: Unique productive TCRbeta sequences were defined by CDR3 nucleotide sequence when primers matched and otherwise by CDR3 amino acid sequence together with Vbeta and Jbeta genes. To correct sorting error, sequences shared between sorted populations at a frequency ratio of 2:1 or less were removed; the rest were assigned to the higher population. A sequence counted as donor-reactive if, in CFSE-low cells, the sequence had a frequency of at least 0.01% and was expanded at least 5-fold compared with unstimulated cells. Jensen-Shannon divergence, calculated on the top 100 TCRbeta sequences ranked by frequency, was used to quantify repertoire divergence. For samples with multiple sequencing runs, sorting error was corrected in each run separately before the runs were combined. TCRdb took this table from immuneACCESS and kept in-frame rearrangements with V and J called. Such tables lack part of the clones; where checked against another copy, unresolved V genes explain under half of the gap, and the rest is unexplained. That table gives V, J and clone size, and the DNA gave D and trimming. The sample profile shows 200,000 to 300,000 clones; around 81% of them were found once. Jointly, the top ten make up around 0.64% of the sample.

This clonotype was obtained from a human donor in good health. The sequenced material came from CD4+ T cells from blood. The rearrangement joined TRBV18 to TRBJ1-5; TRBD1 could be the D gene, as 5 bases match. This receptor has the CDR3 CASSGGGTLQPQHF. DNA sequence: TGTGCCAGCTCGGGGGGTGGGACCTTGCAGCCCCAGCATTTT.